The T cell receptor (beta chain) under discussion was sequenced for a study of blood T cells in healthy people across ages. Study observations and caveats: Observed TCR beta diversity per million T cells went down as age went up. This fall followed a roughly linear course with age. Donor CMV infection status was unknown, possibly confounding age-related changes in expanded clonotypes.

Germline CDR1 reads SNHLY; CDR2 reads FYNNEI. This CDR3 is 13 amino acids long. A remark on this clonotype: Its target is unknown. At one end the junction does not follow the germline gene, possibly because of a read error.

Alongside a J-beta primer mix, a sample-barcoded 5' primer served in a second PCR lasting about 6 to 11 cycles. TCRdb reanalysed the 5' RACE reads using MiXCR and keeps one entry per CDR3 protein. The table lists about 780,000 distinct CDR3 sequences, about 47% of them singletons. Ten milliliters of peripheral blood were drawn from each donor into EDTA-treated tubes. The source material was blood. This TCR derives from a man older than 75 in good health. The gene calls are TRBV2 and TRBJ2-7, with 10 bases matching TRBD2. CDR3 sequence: CATAASGSYGQYF. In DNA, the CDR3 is TGTGCCACCGCGGCTAGCGGGAGTTACGGGCAGTACTTC.